The 5 T cell receptor beta chains in this list originate from one sample, sequenced in a study of T-cell memory formation after mild COVID-19. TCRdb redid the calling of the 5' RACE reads with MiXCR, one entry per CDR3 protein. The sample lists around 200,000 distinct CDR3 sequences; roughly 20% were seen once. Input material: PBMCs or a T cell subset sorted from them (not recorded which). These receptors came from a man aged 18 to 29 who had mild COVID-19 (a few samples of this study predate the infection). Cell type and time point are not known.

This chain joins TRBV12-3 or TRBV12-4 and TRBJ1-2; no clear D. This CDR3 has 13 amino acids. The V end lost 5 bases, the J end lost 6 bases, and 13 bases lay between the germline ends. The CDR3 coding sequence is TGTGCCAGCAGTCCGGGTGTTTTGCATGGCTACACCTTC. The encoded protein is CASSPGVLHGYTF.

J is TRBJ1-3 and V is TRBV7-9; D is uncertain. The CDR3 has 14 amino acids. CDR1 and CDR2 (germline): SEHNR, FQNEAQ (reference sequence). With 5 bases removed from V and 3 bases from J, the gap between germline ends came to 11 bases. The CDR3 sequence is CASSPLGVGNTIYF. CDR3 sequence (DNA): TGTGCCAGCAGCCCTCTCGGGGTTGGAAACACCATATATTTT.

This clonotype was observed once. The rearrangement links TRBV20-1 to TRBJ1-1; D remains unclear. The CDR3 contains 13 residues. Germline CDR1 reads DFQATT; CDR2 reads SNEGSKA (reference sequence). V was clipped by 4 bases and J by 0 bases, with 9 bases between them. CDR3 region: CSAKVYMNTEAFF. The CDR3 DNA sequence: TGCAGTGCTAAGGTCTACATGAACACTGAAGCTTTCTTT.

This chain joins TRBV6-1 and TRBJ1-6; D not certain. In germline, CDR1 is MNHNS, CDR2 SASEGT. The CDR3 length is 15 residues. Trimming left V 0 bases short and J 10 bases short, with 13 bases between. For the CDR3, the DNA is TGTGCCAGCAGTGAAGCGTTACACGTGGGCTCACCCCTCCACTTT. It encodes CASSEALHVGSPLHF.

The gene calls are TRBV11-2 and TRBJ1-4; D is possibly TRBD1 (6 bases). The CDR3 sequence is 15 residues long. V was shortened by 1 base and J by 6 bases, with 12 bases between the two germline ends. Germline V gene data show CDR1 as SGHAT and CDR2 as FQNNGV. Here the CDR3 reads CASSLGLGQYEKLFF. CDR3 bases: TGTGCCAGCAGCTTAGGATTAGGACAGTATGAAAAACTGTTTTTT. Based on the CDR3 plus reference TRBV11-2 and TRBJ1-4, the full variable domain is EAGVAQSPRYKIIEKRQSVAFWCNPISGHATLYWYQQILGQGPKLLIQFQNNGVVDDSQLPKDRFSAERLKGVDSTLKIQPAKLEDSAVYLCASSLGLGQYEKLFFGSGTQLSVL.